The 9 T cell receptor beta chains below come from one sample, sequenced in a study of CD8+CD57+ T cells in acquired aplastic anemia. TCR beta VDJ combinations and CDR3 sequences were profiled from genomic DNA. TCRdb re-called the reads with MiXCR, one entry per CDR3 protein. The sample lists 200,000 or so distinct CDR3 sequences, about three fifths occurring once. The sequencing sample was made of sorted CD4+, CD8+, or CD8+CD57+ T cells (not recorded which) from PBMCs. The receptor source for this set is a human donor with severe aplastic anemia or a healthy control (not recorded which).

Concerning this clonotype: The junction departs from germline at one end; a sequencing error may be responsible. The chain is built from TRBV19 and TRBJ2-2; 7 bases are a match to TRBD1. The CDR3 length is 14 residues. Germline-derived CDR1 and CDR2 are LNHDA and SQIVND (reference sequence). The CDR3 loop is CASTKTGNAGELFF. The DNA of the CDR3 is TGTGCCAGTACTAAGACAGGGAACGCCGGGGAGCTGTTTTTT.

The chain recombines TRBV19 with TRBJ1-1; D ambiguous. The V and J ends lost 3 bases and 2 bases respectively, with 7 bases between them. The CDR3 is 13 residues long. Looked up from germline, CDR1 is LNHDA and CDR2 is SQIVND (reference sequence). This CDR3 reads CASSMAINTEAFF. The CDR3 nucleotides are TGTGCCAGTAGTATGGCGATTAACACTGAAGCTTTCTTT.

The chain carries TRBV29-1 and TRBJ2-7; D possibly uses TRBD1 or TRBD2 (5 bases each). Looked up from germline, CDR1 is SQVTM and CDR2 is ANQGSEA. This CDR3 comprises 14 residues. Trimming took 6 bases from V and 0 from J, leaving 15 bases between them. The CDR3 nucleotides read TGCAGCGTGGGCCGGGACGGACTCTCCTACGAGCAGTACTTC. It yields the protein CSVGRDGLSYEQYF.

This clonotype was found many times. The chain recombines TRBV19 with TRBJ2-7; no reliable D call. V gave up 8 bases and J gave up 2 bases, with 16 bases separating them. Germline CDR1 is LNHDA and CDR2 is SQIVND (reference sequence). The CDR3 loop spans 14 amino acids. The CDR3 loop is CASEGHDSPYEQYF. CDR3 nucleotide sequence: TGTGCCAGTGAAGGGCACGATTCACCCTACGAGCAGTACTTC. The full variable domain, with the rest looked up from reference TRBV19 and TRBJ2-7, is DGGITQSPKYLFRKEGQNVTLSCEQNLNHDAMYWYRQDPGQGLRLIYYSQIVNDFQKGDIAEGYSVSREKKESFPLTVTSAQKNPTAFYLCASEGHDSPYEQYFGPGTRLTVT.

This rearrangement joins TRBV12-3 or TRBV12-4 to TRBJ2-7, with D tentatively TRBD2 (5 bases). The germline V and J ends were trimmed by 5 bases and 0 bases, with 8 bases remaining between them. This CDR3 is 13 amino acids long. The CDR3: CASSRDNSYEQYF. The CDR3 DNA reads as TGTGCCAGCAGTCGGGATAACTCCTACGAGCAGTACTTC.

DNA of the CDR3: TGTGCCACCAGCAGAGATCGATGGGGAGGGGGGAATGGCTACACCTTC. This encodes CATSRDRWGGGNGYTF. V and J are TRBV15 and TRBJ1-2, with TRBD1 as a possible D gene (6 bases). This CDR3 spans 16 amino acids. Trimming stripped 0 bases from V and 6 bases from J, with 17 bases between. Germline CDR1 reads LNHNV; CDR2 reads YYDKDF (reference sequence).

CDR3 coding DNA: TGTGCCAGCAGCTTAGATGGGACTATCGATGAGCAGTTCTTC. It translates to CASSLDGTIDEQFF. The V call is TRBV7-6, the J call TRBJ2-1; 7 bases align to TRBD2. Germline loops: CDR1 SGHVS, CDR2 FNYEAQ. The CDR3 runs 14 residues. Trimming took 1 base from V and 8 from J; bases not matched to a gene: 5.

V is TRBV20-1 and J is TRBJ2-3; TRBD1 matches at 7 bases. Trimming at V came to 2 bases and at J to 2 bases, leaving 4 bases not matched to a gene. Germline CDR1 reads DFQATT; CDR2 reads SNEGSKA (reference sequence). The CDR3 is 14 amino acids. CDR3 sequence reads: CSARRTGLTDTQYF. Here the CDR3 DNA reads TGCAGTGCTAGAAGGACAGGACTCACAGATACGCAGTATTTT.

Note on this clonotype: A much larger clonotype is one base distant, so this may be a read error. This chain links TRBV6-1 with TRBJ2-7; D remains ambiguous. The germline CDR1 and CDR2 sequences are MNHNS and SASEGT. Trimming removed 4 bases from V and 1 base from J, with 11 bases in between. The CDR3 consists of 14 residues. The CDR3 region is CASSVLYGSYEQYF. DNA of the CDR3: TGTGCCAGCAGTGTACTTTACGGTTCCTACGAGCAGTACTTC.